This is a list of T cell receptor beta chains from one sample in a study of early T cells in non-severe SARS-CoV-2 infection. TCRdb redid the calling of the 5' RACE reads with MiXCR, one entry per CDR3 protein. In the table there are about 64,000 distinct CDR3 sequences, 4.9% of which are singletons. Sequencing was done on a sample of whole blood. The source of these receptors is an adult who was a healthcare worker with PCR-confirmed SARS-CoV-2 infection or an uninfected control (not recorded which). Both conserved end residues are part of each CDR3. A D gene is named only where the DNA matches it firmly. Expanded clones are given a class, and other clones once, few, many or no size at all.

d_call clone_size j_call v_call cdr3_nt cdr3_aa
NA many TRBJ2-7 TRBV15 TGTGCCACCAGCAGAGATGGATGGGGGTCCTACGAGCAGTACTTC CATSRDGWGSYEQYF
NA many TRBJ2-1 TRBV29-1 TGCAGCGTTCGCCGCCTGACAGGAGGGGATGAGCAGTTCTTC CSVRRLTGGDEQFF
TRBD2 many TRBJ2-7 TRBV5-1 TGCGCCAGCAGCTTGTTGCCCCCCGGGGGGAACTCCTACGAGCAGTACTTC CASSLLPPGGNSYEQYF
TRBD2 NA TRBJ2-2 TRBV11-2 TGTGCCAGCCCGGTAGGACTAGCGGGAAGGAGCGGGGAGCTGTTTTTT CASPVGLAGRSGELFF
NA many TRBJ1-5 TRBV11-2 TGTGCCAGCAGCTTAGGGAGAAGCAATCAGCCCCAGCATTTT CASSLGRSNQPQHF
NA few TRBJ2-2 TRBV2 TGTGCCAGCAGTGAAGACGGGGTAACGAACACCGGGGAGCTGTTTTTT CASSEDGVTNTGELFF
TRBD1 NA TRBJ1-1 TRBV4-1 TGCGCCAGCAGCCAAGTACGACAGGGGGCTAAGAGCACTGAAGTTTTCTTT CASSQVRQGAKSTEVFF
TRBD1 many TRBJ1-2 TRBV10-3 TGTGCCATCAGTCAGGGGGCGGACTATGGCTACACCTTC CAISQGADYGYTF
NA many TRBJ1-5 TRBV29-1 TGCAGCGTTGGGGCAGGGCAAGGAGGTCAGCCCCAGCATTTT CSVGAGQGGQPQHF
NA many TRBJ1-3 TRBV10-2 TGCGCCAGCAGCCCCAGGCAAAATGGAAACACCATATATTTT CASSPRQNGNTIYF
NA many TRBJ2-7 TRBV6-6 TGTGCCAGCAGTTACGTTGTCGGTTACGAGCAGTACTTC CASSYVVGYEQYF
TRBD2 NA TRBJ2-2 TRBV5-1 TGCGCCAGCAGCTTGGAGGCTAGCGGCACCGGGGAGCTGTTTTTT CASSLEASGTGELFF
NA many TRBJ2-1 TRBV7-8 TGTGCCAGCAGCATAGTTCCGGGCAATGAGCAGTTCTTC CASSIVPGNEQFF
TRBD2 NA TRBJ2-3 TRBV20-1 TGCAGTGCTAGAGCGTCTAGCGGGGCACGCACAGATACGCAGTATTTT CSARASSGARTDTQYF
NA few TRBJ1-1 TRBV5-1 TGCGCCAGCAGCTTGCGGGGAGGGCAGGGCGTAGCTTTCTTT CASSLRGGQGVAFF
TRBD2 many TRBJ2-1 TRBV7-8 TGTGCCAGCAGCTTAGTAGGGACTAGCGGATACAATGAGCAGTTCTTC CASSLVGTSGYNEQFF
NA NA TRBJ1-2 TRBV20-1 TGCAGTGCTTGGTCGCGGGGCTGGGACGGCTACACCTTC CSAWSRGWDGYTF
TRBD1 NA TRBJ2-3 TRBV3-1 TGTGCCAGCAGCCAACCTGGACAGGGGGCCTCTACAGATACGCAGTATTTT CASSQPGQGASTDTQYF
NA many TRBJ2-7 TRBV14 TGTGCCAGCAGCCAAGATCGTCGGGAAAACCTCCCCGAGCAGTACTTC CASSQDRRENLPEQYF
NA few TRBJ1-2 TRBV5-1 TGCGCCAGCAGCTTTAATTTCCGTGGCTACACCTTC CASSFNFRGYTF
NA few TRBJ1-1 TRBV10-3 TGTGCCATCAGTGAACAGGGTGTTGCGACTGAAGCTTTCTTT CAISEQGVATEAFF
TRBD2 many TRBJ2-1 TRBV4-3 TGCGCCAGCAGCCCCTCCGGGCTAGCGGGAACTGAGCAGTTCTTC CASSPSGLAGTEQFF
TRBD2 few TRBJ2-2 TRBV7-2 TGTGCCAGCAGCTTAGCGAGTAGCGGGTACACCGGGGAGCTGTTTTTT CASSLASSGYTGELFF
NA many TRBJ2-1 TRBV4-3 TGCGCCAGCAGCCAAGATAGGGGCGAGCAGTTCTTC CASSQDRGEQFF
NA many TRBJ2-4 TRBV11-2 TGTGCCAGCAGCTCCGTAAAAGGGATGAACATTCAGTACTTC CASSSVKGMNIQYF
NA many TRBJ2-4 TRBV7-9 TGTGCCAGCAGTTCAAGAGACATTCAGTACTTC CASSSRDIQYF
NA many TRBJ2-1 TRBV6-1 TGTGCCAGCAGTTCCTTTTACAATGAGCAGTTCTTC CASSSFYNEQFF
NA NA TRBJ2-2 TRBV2 TGTGCCAGCAGGATGACAGTGGCCGGGGAGCTGTTTTTT CASRMTVAGELFF
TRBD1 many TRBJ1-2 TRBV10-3 TGTGCCATCAGAGGGGGCCGGGAGTATGGCTACACCTTC CAIRGGREYGYTF
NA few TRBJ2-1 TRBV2 TGTGCCAGCAGTGAAGACGGGATAGCCTACAATGAGCAGTTCTTC CASSEDGIAYNEQFF
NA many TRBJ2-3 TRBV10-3 TGTGCCATCAATAGGAGCCCCACAGATACGCAGTATTTT CAINRSPTDTQYF
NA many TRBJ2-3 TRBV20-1 TGCAGGGTCAGCCAAGGGGATACGCAGTATTTT CRVSQGDTQYF
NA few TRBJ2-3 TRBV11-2 TGTGCCAGCAGTTTGAGTAGAGCGGATCCGCAGTATTTT CASSLSRADPQYF
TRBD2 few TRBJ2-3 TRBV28 TGTGCCAGCAGATCTCACGGGACTAGCGGGGGGGCCCAAGATACGCAGTATTTT CASRSHGTSGGAQDTQYF
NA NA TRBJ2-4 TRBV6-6 TGTGCCAGCAGTGCCCGAGGGGTTCAGTACTTC CASSARGVQYF
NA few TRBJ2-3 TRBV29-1 TGCAGCGTTGAAGATTTGGGCCCAGATACGCAGTATTTT CSVEDLGPDTQYF
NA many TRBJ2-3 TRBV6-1 TGTGCCAGCAGTGCGGGGGATACTACAGATACGCAGTATTTT CASSAGDTTDTQYF
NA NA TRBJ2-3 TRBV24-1 TGTGCCACCAGTGATTGGGGGGAGCTTGGGGACACGCAGTATTTT CATSDWGELGDTQYF
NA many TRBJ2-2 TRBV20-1 TGCAGTGCTAGGGGCCTTTTGGACGGGGAGCTGTTTTTT CSARGLLDGELFF
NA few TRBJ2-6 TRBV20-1 TGCAGTGCTAGAGATCTGAGGACTACCTCTGGGGCCAACGTCCTGACTTTC CSARDLRTTSGANVLTF
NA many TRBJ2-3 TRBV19 TGTGCCAGCGGCAGTACAGATACGCAGTATTTT CASGSTDTQYF
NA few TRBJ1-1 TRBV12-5 TGTGCTAGTGGTCCCTCGGGGGCTAACACTGAAGCTTTCTTT CASGPSGANTEAFF
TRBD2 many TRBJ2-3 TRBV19 TGTGCCAGTAGTATTCTAGCGGGAGCCACAGATACGCAGTATTTT CASSILAGATDTQYF
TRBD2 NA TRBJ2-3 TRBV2 TGTGCCAGCACACCGCGGGGGGCAGGAGATACGCAGTATTTT CASTPRGAGDTQYF
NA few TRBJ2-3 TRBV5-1 TGCGCCAGCAGCCCACCTGGGGGCGGGACCAGCACAGATACGCAGTATTTT CASSPPGGGTSTDTQYF
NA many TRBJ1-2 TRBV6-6 TGTGCCAGCAGTCCGCTGACAGGAGCTAACTATGGCTACACCTTC CASSPLTGANYGYTF
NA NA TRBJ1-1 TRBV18 TGTGCCAGCTCACCAGAGCAGGGCACTGAAGCTTTCTTT CASSPEQGTEAFF
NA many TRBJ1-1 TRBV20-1 TGCAGTGCCGACCCGAACACTGAAGCTTTCTTT CSADPNTEAFF
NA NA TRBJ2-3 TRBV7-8 TGTGCCAGCAGCCCCGGAGGGGGGGATACGCAGTATTTT CASSPGGGDTQYF